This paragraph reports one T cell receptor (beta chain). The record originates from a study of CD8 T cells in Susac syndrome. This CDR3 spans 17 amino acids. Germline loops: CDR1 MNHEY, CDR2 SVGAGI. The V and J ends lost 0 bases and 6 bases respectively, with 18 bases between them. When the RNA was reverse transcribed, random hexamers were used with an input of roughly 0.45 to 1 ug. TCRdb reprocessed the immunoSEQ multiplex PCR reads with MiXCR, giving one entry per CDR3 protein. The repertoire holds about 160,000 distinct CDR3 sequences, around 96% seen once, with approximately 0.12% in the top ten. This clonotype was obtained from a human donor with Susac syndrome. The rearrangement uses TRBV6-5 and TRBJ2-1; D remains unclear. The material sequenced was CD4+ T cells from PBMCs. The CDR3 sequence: CASSYSYIDQVGNEQFF. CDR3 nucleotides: TGTGCCAGCAGTTACTCGTACATAGACCAGGTGGGCAATGAGCAGTTCTTC.